This T cell receptor beta chain emerged from a study of blood T cell repertoires in COVID-19. For the study at large: The study drew acute and convalescent COVID-19 samples from the United States, Italy and Spain.

The table came from immunoSEQ multiplex PCR; TCRdb's copy has only in-frame clones and leaves some out. The table shows around 250,000 clones, with roughly nine tenths occurring only once. CDR3 size: 14 residues. The germline CDR1 and CDR2 sequences are MDHEN and SYDVKM. J gave up 4 bases and V 4 bases, and 4 bases lay outside the gene matches. The chain carries TRBV28 and TRBJ2-1; 7 positions agree with TRBD2. The TCR comes from a man aged 60 to 69 with acute or convalescent COVID-19. The sample comprised peripheral blood. The CDR3 nucleotides are TGTGCCAGCAGTTACAGCGGGATTTACAATGAGCAGTTCTTC. Protein product: CASSYSGIYNEQFF.